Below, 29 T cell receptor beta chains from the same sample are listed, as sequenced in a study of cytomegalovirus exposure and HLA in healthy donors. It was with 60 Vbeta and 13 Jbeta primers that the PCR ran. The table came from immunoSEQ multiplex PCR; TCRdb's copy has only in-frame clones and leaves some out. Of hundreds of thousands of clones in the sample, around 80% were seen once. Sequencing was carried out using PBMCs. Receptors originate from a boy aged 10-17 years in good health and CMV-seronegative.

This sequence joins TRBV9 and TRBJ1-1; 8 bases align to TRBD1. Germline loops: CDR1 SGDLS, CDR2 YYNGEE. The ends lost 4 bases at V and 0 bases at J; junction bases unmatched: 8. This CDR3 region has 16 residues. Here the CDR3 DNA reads TGTGCCAGCAGCCCTGGACAGGGAATGCTGAACACTGAAGCTTTCTTT. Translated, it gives CASSPGQGMLNTEAFF.

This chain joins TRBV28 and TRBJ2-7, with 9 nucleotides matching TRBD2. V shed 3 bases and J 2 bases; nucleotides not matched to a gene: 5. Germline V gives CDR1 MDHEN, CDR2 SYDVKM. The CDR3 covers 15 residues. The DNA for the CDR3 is TGTGCCAGCAGTTTTAGGGCTAGCGGGACCTACGAGCAGTACTTC. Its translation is CASSFRASGTYEQYF. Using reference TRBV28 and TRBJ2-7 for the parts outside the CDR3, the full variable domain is DVKVTQSSRYLVKRTGEKVFLECVQDMDHENMFWYRQDPGLGLRLIYFSYDVKMKEKGDIPEGYSVSREKKERFSLILESASTNQTSMYLCASSFRASGTYEQYFGPGTRLTVT.

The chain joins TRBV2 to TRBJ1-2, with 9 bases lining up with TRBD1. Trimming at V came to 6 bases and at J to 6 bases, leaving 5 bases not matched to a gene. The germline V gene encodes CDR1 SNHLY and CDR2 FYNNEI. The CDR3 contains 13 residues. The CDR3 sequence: CASRPGQGHGYTF. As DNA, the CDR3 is TGTGCCAGCAGGCCGGGACAGGGACATGGCTACACCTTC. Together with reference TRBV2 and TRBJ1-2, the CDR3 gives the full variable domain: EPEVTQTPSHQVTQMGQEVILRCVPISNHLYFYWYRQILGQKVEFLVSFYNNEISEKSEIFDDQFSVERPDGSNFTLKIRSTKLEDSAMYFCASRPGQGHGYTFGSGTRLTVV.

CDR3 sequence reads: CASSLYTGELFF. CDR3 sequence (DNA): TGTGCCAGCAGCCTCTACACCGGGGAGCTGTTTTTT. J is TRBJ2-2 and V is TRBV7-2; no firm D call. This CDR3 comprises 12 residues. The germline V and J ends were trimmed by 5 bases and 3 bases, with 4 bases remaining between them. The germline V gene has CDR1 SGHTA and CDR2 FQGNSA.

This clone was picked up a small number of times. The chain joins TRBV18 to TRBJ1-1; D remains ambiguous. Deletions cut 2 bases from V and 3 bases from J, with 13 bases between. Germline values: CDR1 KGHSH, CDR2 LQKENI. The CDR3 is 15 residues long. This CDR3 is CASSPKADRDTEAFF. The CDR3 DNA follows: TGTGCCAGCTCACCAAAGGCCGACCGGGACACTGAAGCTTTCTTT.

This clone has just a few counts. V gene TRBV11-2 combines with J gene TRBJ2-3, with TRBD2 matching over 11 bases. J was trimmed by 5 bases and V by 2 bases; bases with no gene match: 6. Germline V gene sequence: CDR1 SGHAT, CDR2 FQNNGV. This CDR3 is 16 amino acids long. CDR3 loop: CASSLLSGRAVDTQYF. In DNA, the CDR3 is TGTGCCAGCAGCTTACTTAGCGGGAGGGCCGTAGATACGCAGTATTTT.

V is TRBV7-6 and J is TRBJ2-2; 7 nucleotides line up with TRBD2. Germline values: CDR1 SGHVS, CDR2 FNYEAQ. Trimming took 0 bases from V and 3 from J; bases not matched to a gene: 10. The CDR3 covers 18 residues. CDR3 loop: CASSLALTSDVHTGELFF. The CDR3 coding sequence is TGTGCCAGCAGCTTAGCTTTAACTAGCGACGTCCACACCGGGGAGCTGTTTTTT.

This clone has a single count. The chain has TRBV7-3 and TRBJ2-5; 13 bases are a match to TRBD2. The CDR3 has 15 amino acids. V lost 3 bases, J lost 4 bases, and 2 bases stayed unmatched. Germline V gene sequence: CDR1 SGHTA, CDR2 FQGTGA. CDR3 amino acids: CASSLGLAGTETQYF. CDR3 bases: TGTGCCAGCAGCTTGGGACTAGCGGGGACAGAGACCCAGTACTTC. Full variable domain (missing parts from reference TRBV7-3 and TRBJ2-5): GAGVSQTPSNKVTEKGKYVELRCDPISGHTALYWYRQSLGQGPEFLIYFQGTGAADDSGLPNDRFFAVRPEGSVSTLKIQRTERGDSAVYLCASSLGLAGTETQYFGPGTRLLVL.

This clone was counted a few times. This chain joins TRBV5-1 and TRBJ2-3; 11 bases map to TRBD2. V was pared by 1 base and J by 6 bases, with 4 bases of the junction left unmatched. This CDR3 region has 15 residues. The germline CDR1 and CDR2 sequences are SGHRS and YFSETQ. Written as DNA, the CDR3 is TGCGCCAGCAGCTTGACTAGCGGGGGAGGTGATACGCAGTATTTT. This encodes CASSLTSGGGDTQYF.

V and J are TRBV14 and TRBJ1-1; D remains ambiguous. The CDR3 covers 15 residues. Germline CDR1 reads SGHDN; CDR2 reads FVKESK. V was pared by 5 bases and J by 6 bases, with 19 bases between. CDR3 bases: TGTGCCAGCAGCAAACGCCTCGATCGCGGGGCTGAAGCTTTCTTT. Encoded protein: CASSKRLDRGAEAFF. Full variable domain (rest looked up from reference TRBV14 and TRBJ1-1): EAGVTQFPSHSVIEKGQTVTLRCDPISGHDNLYWYRRVMGKEIKFLLHFVKESKQDESGMPNNRFLAERTGGTYSTLKVQPAELEDSGVYFCASSKRLDRGAEAFFGQGTRLTVV.

Here the CDR3 DNA reads TGTGCCAGCAGCGTAGTGACGACTAGCGGGAGACCAGATACGCAGTATTTT. Its protein product is CASSVVTTSGRPDTQYF. V is TRBV9 and J is TRBJ2-3; 12 nucleotides agree with TRBD2. The length of the CDR3 is 17 residues. V was clipped by 0 bases and J by 4 bases; unmatched bases: 6. Germline V gene lookup returns CDR1 SGDLS and CDR2 YYNGEE.

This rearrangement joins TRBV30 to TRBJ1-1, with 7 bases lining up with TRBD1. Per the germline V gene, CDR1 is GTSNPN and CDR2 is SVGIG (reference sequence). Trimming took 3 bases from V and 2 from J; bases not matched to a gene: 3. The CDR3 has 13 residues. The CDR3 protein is CAWSRDSNTEAFF. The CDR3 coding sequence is TGTGCCTGGAGCCGGGACAGTAACACTGAAGCTTTCTTT.

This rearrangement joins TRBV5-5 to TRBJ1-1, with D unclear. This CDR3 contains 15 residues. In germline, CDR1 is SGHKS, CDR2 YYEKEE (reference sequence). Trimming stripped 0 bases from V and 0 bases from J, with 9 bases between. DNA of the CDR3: TGTGCCAGCAGCTTGGTTCGGAGAATGAACACTGAAGCTTTCTTT. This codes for CASSLVRRMNTEAFF.

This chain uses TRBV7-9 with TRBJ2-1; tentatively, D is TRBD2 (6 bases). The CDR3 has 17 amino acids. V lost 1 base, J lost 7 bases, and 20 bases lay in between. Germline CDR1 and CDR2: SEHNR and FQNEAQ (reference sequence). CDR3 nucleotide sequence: TGTGCCAGCAGCTTAGAATCGGACGGGAGTTCGGATAATGAGCAGTTCTTC. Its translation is CASSLESDGSSDNEQFF.

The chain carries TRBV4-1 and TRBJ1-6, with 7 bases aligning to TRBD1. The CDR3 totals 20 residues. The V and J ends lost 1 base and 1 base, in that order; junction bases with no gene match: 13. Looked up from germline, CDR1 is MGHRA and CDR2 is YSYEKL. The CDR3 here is CASSQGPEQGRRSYNSPLHF. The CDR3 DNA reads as TGCGCCAGCAGCCAAGGACCTGAACAGGGGCGCAGGTCCTATAATTCACCCCTCCACTTT.

The CDR3 coding sequence is TGCGCCAGCAGTGAAACTGGAGTATACGAGCAGTACTTC. This codes for CASSETGVYEQYF. The genes are TRBV10-1 and TRBJ2-7; D unclear. Germline CDR1 reads WNHNN; CDR2 reads SYGVQD (reference sequence). V lost 3 bases and J 4 bases, leaving 10 bases between the germline ends. The CDR3 covers 13 residues.

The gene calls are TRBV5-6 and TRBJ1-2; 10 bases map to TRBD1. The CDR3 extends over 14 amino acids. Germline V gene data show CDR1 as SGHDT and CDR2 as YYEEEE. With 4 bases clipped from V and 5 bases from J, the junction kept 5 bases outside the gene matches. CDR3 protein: CASSPGTGDYGYTF. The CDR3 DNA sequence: TGTGCCAGCAGCCCCGGGACAGGGGATTATGGCTACACCTTC.

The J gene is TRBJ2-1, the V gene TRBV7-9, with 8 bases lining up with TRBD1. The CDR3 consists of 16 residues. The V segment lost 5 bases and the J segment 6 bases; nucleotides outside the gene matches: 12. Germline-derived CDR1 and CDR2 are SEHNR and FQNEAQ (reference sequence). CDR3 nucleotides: TGTGCCAGCAGCACGACCGCAGGGGGCGCTGGCAATGAGCAGTTCTTC. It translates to CASSTTAGGAGNEQFF.

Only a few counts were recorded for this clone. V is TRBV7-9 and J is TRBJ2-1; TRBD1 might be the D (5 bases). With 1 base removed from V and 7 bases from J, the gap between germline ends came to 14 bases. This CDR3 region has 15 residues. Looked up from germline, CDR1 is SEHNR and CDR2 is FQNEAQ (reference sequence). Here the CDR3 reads CASSLVGQGTNEQFF. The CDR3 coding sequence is TGTGCCAGCAGCTTAGTGGGCCAGGGAACGAATGAGCAGTTCTTC.

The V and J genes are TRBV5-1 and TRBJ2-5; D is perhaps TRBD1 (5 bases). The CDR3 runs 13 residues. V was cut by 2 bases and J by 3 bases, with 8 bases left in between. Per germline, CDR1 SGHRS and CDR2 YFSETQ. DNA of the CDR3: TGCGCCAGCAGCTTCCAGGGCGAAGAGACCCAGTACTTC. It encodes CASSFQGEETQYF.

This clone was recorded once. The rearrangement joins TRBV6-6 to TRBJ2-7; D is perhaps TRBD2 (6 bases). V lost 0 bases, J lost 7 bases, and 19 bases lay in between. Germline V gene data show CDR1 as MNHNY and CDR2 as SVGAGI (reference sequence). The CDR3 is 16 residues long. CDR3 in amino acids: CASSYSPGSGPLEQYF. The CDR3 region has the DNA TGTGCCAGCAGTTACTCGCCGGGTAGCGGCCCCCTGGAGCAGTACTTC.

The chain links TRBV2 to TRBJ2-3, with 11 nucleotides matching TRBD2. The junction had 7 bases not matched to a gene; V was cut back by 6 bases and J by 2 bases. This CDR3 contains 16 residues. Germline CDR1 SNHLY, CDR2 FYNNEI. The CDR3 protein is CASSGRLAGLTDTQYF. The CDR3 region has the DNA TGTGCCAGCAGCGGAAGACTAGCGGGGCTCACAGATACGCAGTATTTT.

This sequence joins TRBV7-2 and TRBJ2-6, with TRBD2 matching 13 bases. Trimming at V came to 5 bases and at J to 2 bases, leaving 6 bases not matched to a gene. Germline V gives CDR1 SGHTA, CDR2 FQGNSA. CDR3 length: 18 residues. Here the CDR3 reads CASSPQGLAGAGANVLTF. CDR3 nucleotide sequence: TGTGCCAGCAGCCCCCAAGGACTAGCGGGAGCTGGGGCCAACGTCCTGACTTTC.

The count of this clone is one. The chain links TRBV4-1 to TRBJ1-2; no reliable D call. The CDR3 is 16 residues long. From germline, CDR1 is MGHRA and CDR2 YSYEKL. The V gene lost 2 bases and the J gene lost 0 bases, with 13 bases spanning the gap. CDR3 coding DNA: TGCGCCAGCAGCCAAAGAACCCCGACAACTAACTATGGCTACACCTTC. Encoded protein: CASSQRTPTTNYGYTF.

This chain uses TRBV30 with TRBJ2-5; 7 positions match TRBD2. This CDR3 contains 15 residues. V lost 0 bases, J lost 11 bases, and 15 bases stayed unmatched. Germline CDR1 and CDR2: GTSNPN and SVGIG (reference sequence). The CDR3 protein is CAWSVVPAGAAEQYF. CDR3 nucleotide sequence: TGTGCCTGGAGTGTAGTGCCTGCGGGAGCGGCAGAGCAGTACTTC.

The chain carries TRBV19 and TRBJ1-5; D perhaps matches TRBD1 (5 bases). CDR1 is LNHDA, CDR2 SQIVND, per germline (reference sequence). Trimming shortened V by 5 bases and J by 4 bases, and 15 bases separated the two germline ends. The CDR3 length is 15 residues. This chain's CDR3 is CASSFYQGGNQPQHF. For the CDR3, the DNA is TGTGCCAGTAGTTTCTATCAGGGTGGGAATCAGCCCCAGCATTTT.

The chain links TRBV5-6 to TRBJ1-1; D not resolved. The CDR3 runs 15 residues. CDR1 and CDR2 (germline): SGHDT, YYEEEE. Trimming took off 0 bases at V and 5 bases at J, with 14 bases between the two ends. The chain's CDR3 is CASSLVLVERTEAFF. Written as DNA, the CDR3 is TGTGCCAGCAGCTTGGTGTTAGTAGAGCGGACTGAAGCTTTCTTT.

The CDR3 nucleotides are TGTGCCTGGAGTGTAAATTCAGGTTACACCGGGGAGCTGTTTTTT. It is translated as CAWSVNSGYTGELFF. The chain links TRBV30 to TRBJ2-2; D is unclear. This CDR3 spans 15 amino acids. The germline V gene has CDR1 GTSNPN and CDR2 SVGIG (reference sequence). V was clipped by 0 bases and J by 3 bases, with 11 bases between them.

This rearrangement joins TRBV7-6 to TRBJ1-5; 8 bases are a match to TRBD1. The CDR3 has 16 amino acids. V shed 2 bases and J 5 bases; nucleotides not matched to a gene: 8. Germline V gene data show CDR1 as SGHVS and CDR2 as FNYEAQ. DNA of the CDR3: TGTGCCAGCAGCTTATTGGGGAACAGGGGGGATCAGCCCCAGCATTTT. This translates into CASSLLGNRGDQPQHF.